The T cell receptor beta chain described here comes from a study of blood T cell repertoires in COVID-19. Study information: Specimens from acute and convalescent COVID-19 originated in the United States, Italy and Spain.

Allocation to cohorts depended on clinical history reported by the participants. Two negative PCRs, clearance, or symptom resolution had been documented for recovered Cohort 3 donors. Germline V gene sequence: CDR1 LGHDT, CDR2 YNNKEL (reference sequence). Trimming shortened V by 4 bases and J by 6 bases, and 18 bases separated the two germline ends. This CDR3 has 16 amino acids. Original processing methods: Cell counts per sample came from amplifying reference gene primers. Produced via immunoSEQ multiplex PCR; TCRdb's table is partial and in-frame only. Clonal size and the V and J genes are those of that table, whereas D and trimming came from the DNA. The table records about 130,000 clones, roughly four fifths of them present only once.

The chain has TRBV3-1 (or the pseudogene TRBV3-2) and TRBJ2-2; a possible D gene is TRBD2 (8 bases). The specimen sequenced was PBMCs or T cells enriched from blood (not recorded which). The TCR originated in a man between 50 and 59 years old who had recovered from COVID-19. The chain's CDR3 is CASSPGGTSRSGELFF. In DNA, the CDR3 is TGTGCCAGCAGCCCAGGGGGGACTAGTCGTTCCGGGGAGCTGTTTTTT.